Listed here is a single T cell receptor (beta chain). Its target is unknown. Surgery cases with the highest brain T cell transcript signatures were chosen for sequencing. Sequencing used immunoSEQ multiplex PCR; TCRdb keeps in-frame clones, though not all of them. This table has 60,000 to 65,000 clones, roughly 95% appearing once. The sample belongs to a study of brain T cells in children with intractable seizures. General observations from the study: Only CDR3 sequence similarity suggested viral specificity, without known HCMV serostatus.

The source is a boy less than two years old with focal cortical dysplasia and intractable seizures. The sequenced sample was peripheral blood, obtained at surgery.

The CDR3 DNA reads as TGTGCCAGCAGCTTAGTTGCCTCAGGGAGGTACGAGCAGTACTTC. This translates into CASSLVASGRYEQYF. The chain uses TRBV7-8 and TRBJ2-7, with D possibly TRBD2 on 6 matching bases. The CDR3 loop spans 15 amino acids. Trimming took 1 base from V and 4 from J, leaving 14 bases between them. Looked up from germline, CDR1 is SGHVS and CDR2 is FQNEAQ.